These 25 T cell receptor beta chains share one sample of origin, sequenced in a study of beta chain features in type 1 diabetes. Study-level findings and limits: Shortening that was moderate but significant affected the TCRB CDR3s of Type 1 diabetes patients in all four CD4+ subsets.

Their recognized antigens are unknown. The sequenced template was cDNA made from the entire isolated RNA. TCRdb keeps only in-frame clones here, not all; method: immunoSEQ multiplex PCR. Among about 160,000 clones listed, around 8.3% were seen once. Specimen: central memory CD4+ T cells from blood. The receptor source for this set is a woman aged 18 to 35 with type 1 diabetes.

This clone occurred a few times. This chain links TRBV6-6 with TRBJ1-6; 9 bases align to TRBD1. The CDR3 is made up of 16 amino acids. CDR1 is MNHNY, CDR2 SVGAGI, per germline (reference sequence). V gave up 5 bases and J gave up 6 bases; unmatched junction bases: 8. The CDR3 bases are TGTGCCAGCAGTCGGATCCTGACAGGGGGTAATTCACCCCTCCACTTT. Protein: CASSRILTGGNSPLHF.

This clone turned up a few times. This chain uses TRBV30 with TRBJ2-1; no reliable D call. Trimming cost V 0 bases and J 10 bases, with 7 bases left between them. Germline-derived CDR1 and CDR2 are GTSNPN and SVGIG (reference sequence). The CDR3 loop spans 11 amino acids. CDR3 nucleotide sequence: TGTGCCTGGAGTGTACAAAGAGAGCAGTTCTTC. As protein: CAWSVQREQFF.

The chain uses TRBV30 and TRBJ1-2; no definite D call. V was cut by 6 bases and J by 8 bases, with 19 bases left in between. CDR3 length: 13 amino acids. Germline assignment: CDR1 GTSNPN and CDR2 SVGIG (reference sequence). The DNA for the CDR3 is TGTGCCTGCCCCCTGGAGGGAGGTAGGGGCTACACCTTC. This gives the protein CACPLEGGRGYTF.

V usage is TRBV5-1 and J usage is TRBJ2-5, with D hard to call. The CDR3 covers 13 residues. Germline V gene lookup returns CDR1 SGHRS and CDR2 YFSETQ. Trimming took 4 bases from V and 2 from J, leaving 9 bases between them. CDR3 sequence reads: CASSRQPQETQYF. CDR3 DNA sequence: TGCGCCAGCAGCCGACAACCTCAAGAGACCCAGTACTTC.

This clone was seen only a few times. The chain employs TRBV5-6 and TRBJ1-5; D is possibly TRBD1 (6 bases). V dropped 4 bases and J dropped 5 bases, with 13 bases sitting between them. In germline, CDR1 is SGHDT, CDR2 YYEEEE. The CDR3 is 14 residues long. The chain's CDR3 is CASSGGGGDQPQHF. In DNA form, the CDR3 reads TGTGCCAGCAGCGGCGGAGGGGGGGATCAGCCCCAGCATTTT.

This clone was recorded a few times. The chain has TRBV29-1 and TRBJ2-7; TRBD1 matches 9 bases. The CDR3 has 14 amino acids. Germline V gives CDR1 SQVTM, CDR2 ANQGSEA. V gave up 4 bases and J gave up 1 base; unmatched junction bases: 5. CDR3 DNA sequence: TGCAGCGTTGCTGGACAGGGGAGATCCTACGAGCAGTACTTC. It encodes CSVAGQGRSYEQYF.

The chain carries TRBV28 and TRBJ2-5, with a weak D call TRBD1 (8 bases). The CDR3 totals 18 residues. Per germline, CDR1 MDHEN and CDR2 SYDVKM. The ends were cut back, 5 bases at V and 5 bases at J, with 27 bases in the middle. CDR3 region: CASSPHGRSTGGEETQYF. CDR3 in DNA: TGTGCCAGCAGTCCCCATGGAAGGTCTACAGGGGGGGAGGAGACCCAGTACTTC.

The V gene is TRBV6-5, the J gene TRBJ1-2; 7 bases fit TRBD1. This CDR3 comprises 15 residues. CDR1 is MNHEY, CDR2 SVGAGI, per germline. After removal of 6 bases from V and 6 bases from J, the junction contained 13 bases not matched to a gene. Here the CDR3 DNA reads TGTGCCAGCAGCCCTACCCTGGACAGGAGCAATGGCTACACCTTC. It specifies CASSPTLDRSNGYTF.

In this sample, this clone turned up many times. This chain joins TRBV7-2 and TRBJ2-2, with 8 nucleotides matching TRBD2. The germline gives CDR1 SGHTA, CDR2 FQGNSA. Losses at the gene ends were 4 bases for V and 4 bases for J; bases not matched to a gene: 11. There are 17 residues in the CDR3. In nucleotides, the CDR3 is TGTGCCAGCAGCTACCGGGGGGGCCGTTTGCTCACCGGGGAGCTGTTTTTT. Residues: CASSYRGGRLLTGELFF. Together with reference TRBV7-2 and TRBJ2-2, the CDR3 gives the full variable domain: GAGVSQSPSNKVTEKGKDVELRCDPISGHTALYWYRQSLGQGLEFLIYFQGNSAPDKSGLPSDRFSAERTGGSVSTLTIQRTQQEDSAVYLCASSYRGGRLLTGELFFGEGSRLTVL.

This clone occurred a few times. This sample also contains other DNA sequences that code for the same CDR3. The V call is TRBV9, the J call TRBJ1-1, with no clear D. Trimming removed 0 bases from V and 4 bases from J, with 7 bases in between. Germline CDR1 SGDLS, CDR2 YYNGEE. This CDR3 is 13 amino acids long. The DNA of the CDR3 is TGTGCCAGCAGCGTAGGCCCAGGCACTGAAGCTTTCTTT. Amino acid sequence: CASSVGPGTEAFF. Using reference TRBV9 and TRBJ1-1 for the parts outside the CDR3, the full variable domain is DSGVTQTPKHLITATGQRVTLRCSPRSGDLSVYWYQQSLDQGLQFLIQYYNGEERAKGNILERFSAQQFPDLHSELNLSSLELGDSALYFCASSVGPGTEAFFGQGTRLTVV.

This clone was counted only a few times. This chain connects TRBV7-2 to TRBJ1-5; D is unclear. This CDR3 has 13 residues. Germline V gives CDR1 SGHTA, CDR2 FQGNSA. Deletions cut 5 bases from V and 3 bases from J, with 8 bases between. CDR3 bases: TGTGCCAGCAGCCCGAACAACAATCAGCCCCAGCATTTT. Its translation is CASSPNNNQPQHF.

This rearrangement joins TRBV11-2 to TRBJ2-7, with 7 bases that match TRBD2. CDR3 length: 15 residues. CDR1 SGHAT and CDR2 FQNNGV come from the germline V gene. The V segment lost 5 bases and the J segment 5 bases; nucleotides outside the gene matches: 12. CDR3 residues: CASSPAVWEGNEQYF. CDR3 sequence (DNA): TGTGCCAGCAGCCCGGCGGTATGGGAGGGTAACGAGCAGTACTTC.

This clone has just a few counts. This sequence joins TRBV10-3 and TRBJ2-7; 9 nucleotides align to TRBD1. The germline gives CDR1 ENHRY, CDR2 SYGVKD. The CDR3 has 13 amino acids. J was trimmed by 3 bases and V by 6 bases; bases with no gene match: 3. The CDR3 sequence is CAIRDRGGYEQYF. In nucleotides, the CDR3 is TGTGCCATCAGGGACAGGGGAGGCTACGAGCAGTACTTC.

A few counts support this clone. The chain is built from TRBV12-5 and TRBJ2-7; D perhaps matches TRBD2 (5 bases). V lost 2 bases and J lost 3, with 20 bases in between. The CDR3 is made up of 17 amino acids. Germline V gene lookup returns CDR1 LGHNT and CDR2 FRNRAP. DNA of the CDR3: TGTGCTAGTGGTTTGTCAACGGGCTACGGGAACCTCTACGAGCAGTACTTC. It encodes CASGLSTGYGNLYEQYF.

This clone was detected only a few times. CDR3 region: CSLREETQYF. The CDR3 DNA sequence: TGCAGTCTGCGTGAAGAGACCCAGTACTTC. The chain uses TRBV20-1 and TRBJ2-5; no firm D call. Trimming took 8 bases from V and 3 from J, leaving 7 bases between them. The CDR3 is made up of 10 amino acids. Per germline, CDR1 DFQATT and CDR2 SNEGSKA (reference sequence).

In this sample, this clone turned up a few times. The chain combines TRBV7-9 with TRBJ2-3; D is ambiguous. The V end was cut by 1 base, the J end by 5 bases, with 13 bases between. Per germline, CDR1 SEHNR and CDR2 FQNEAQ (reference sequence). The CDR3 is 15 residues long. CDR3 amino acids: CASSLDPGPGDTQYF. CDR3 DNA sequence: TGTGCCAGCAGCTTAGACCCAGGCCCTGGAGATACGCAGTATTTT.

The table lists this clone with a few counts. This chain joins TRBV29-1 and TRBJ1-2, with a possible D match to TRBD1 (5 bases). Looked up from germline, CDR1 is SQVTM and CDR2 is ANQGSEA. V was clipped by 8 bases and J by 8 bases, with 15 bases between them. The CDR3 has 11 amino acids. CDR3 DNA sequence: TGCAGCCTAGGGGAGGTGAACGGCTACACCTTC. Its translation is CSLGEVNGYTF.

This clone occurred a few times. This sequence joins TRBV7-2 and TRBJ1-4; D is possibly TRBD1 (5 bases). Germline CDR1 is SGHTA and CDR2 is FQGNSA. Deletions cut 5 bases from V and 6 bases from J, with 13 bases between. The CDR3 sequence is 14 residues long. In DNA, the CDR3 is TGTGCCAGCAGCCCAGGGCGCACTTATGAAAAACTGTTTTTT. Encoded protein: CASSPGRTYEKLFF.

This clone was counted between two and nine times. The V and J genes are TRBV18 and TRBJ2-1, with 7 bases aligning to TRBD1. CDR3 size: 14 residues. The germline CDR1 and CDR2 sequences are KGHSH and LQKENI. V lost 3 bases and J lost 5; bases outside the gene matches: 4. CDR3 region: CASSPIGQDNEQFF. For the CDR3, the DNA is TGTGCCAGCTCACCGATCGGACAGGACAATGAGCAGTTCTTC.

In this sample, this clone turned up a few times. The V and J genes are TRBV5-1 and TRBJ2-7, with D unclear. This CDR3 contains 15 residues. Germline V gene data show CDR1 as SGHRS and CDR2 as YFSETQ. The V end was cut by 4 bases, the J end by 3 bases, with 17 bases between. As DNA, the CDR3 is TGCGCCAGCAGCGATCAACTGGTAATGAGCTACGAGCAGTACTTC. This gives the protein CASSDQLVMSYEQYF.

This chain joins TRBV7-8 and TRBJ2-3; 7 bases align to TRBD2. The CDR3 is 15 residues long. The germline gives CDR1 SGHVS, CDR2 FQNEAQ. V shed 5 bases and J 4 bases; nucleotides not matched to a gene: 9. CDR3 loop: CASSLDPAGADTQYF. The CDR3 DNA sequence: TGTGCCAGCAGCCTCGACCCCGCGGGGGCAGATACGCAGTATTTT.

This sequence joins TRBV25-1 and TRBJ2-1, with TRBD2 as a possible D gene (5 bases). V was pared by 1 base and J by 8 bases, with 24 bases between. The CDR3 runs 18 residues. Germline loops: CDR1 MGHDK, CDR2 SYGVNS. DNA of the CDR3: TGTGCCAGCAGTGAATCGGAGGTGCGGCCTTATACAATGGATGAGCAGTTCTTC. This translates into CASSESEVRPYTMDEQFF.

This clone was counted between two and nine times. V gene TRBV25-1 combines with J gene TRBJ1-2; D uncertain. The ends were cut back, 5 bases at V and 7 bases at J, with 11 bases in the middle. The CDR3 consists of 12 residues. Germline CDR1 and CDR2: MGHDK and SYGVNS. The CDR3 is CASSSSRSGYTF. Written as DNA, the CDR3 is TGTGCCAGCAGTAGCTCGAGGAGTGGCTACACCTTC.

This clone has more than one count but fewer than ten. The chain recombines TRBV4-1 with TRBJ2-7; 11 bases line up with TRBD2. CDR3 length: 16 amino acids. Germline CDR1 and CDR2: MGHRA and YSYEKL. V gave up 2 bases and J gave up 4 bases; unmatched junction bases: 7. CDR3: CASSQRLAGNRYEQYF. CDR3 nucleotide sequence: TGCGCCAGCAGCCAACGACTAGCGGGGAATCGTTACGAGCAGTACTTC.

This rearrangement joins TRBV28 to TRBJ2-5; D is possibly TRBD1 (6 bases). This CDR3 has 16 amino acids. The V end lost 7 bases, the J end lost 2 bases, and 20 bases lay between the germline ends. CDR1 and CDR2 from the germline V gene are MDHEN and SYDVKM. CDR3 in DNA: TGTGCCAGCACCAATAATGGGCAGGGGCGACAAGAGACCCAGTACTTC. It translates to CASTNNGQGRQETQYF.